A single sample is the source of the 14 T cell receptor beta chains below, sequenced in a study of shared clonotypes between healthy human individuals. Using immunoSEQ multiplex PCR, the repertoire was profiled, and TCRdb retains in-frame clones only, with some absent. This repertoire shows under 200,000 clones, about 93% found once; its top ten account for 0.067%. The sequenced material came from naive CD4+ T cells sorted from blood. Documented subset: CD45RA+ positively selected. The receptors shown here come from a woman in her twenties or thirties in good health.

Written as DNA, the CDR3 is TGCAGCGTCGTAATCGAAGCTTTCTTT. It codes for CSVVIEAFF. V usage is TRBV29-1 and J usage is TRBJ1-1; D is unresolved. V was clipped by 6 bases and J by 8 bases, with 7 bases between them. The germline CDR1 and CDR2 sequences are SQVTM and ANQGSEA. The CDR3 is 9 residues long.

V gene TRBV18 combines with J gene TRBJ2-7; 10 nucleotides align to TRBD1. V trimming: 3 bases; J trimming: 7 bases; junction bases outside the gene matches: 12. CDR3 length: 16 residues. Germline V gene sequence: CDR1 KGHSH, CDR2 LQKENI. This CDR3 reads CASSPQRTGGAGEQYF. In DNA, the CDR3 is TGTGCCAGCTCACCCCAAAGGACAGGGGGGGCGGGGGAGCAGTACTTC. The full variable domain, with the rest looked up from reference TRBV18 and TRBJ2-7, is NAGVMQNPRHLVRRRGQEARLRCSPMKGHSHVYWYRQLPEEGLKFMVYLQKENIIDESGMPKERFSAEFPKEGPSILRIQQVVRGDSAAYFCASSPQRTGGAGEQYFGPGTRLTVT.

The chain is built from TRBV28 and TRBJ2-5, with 10 bases that match TRBD2. The J segment lost 4 bases and the V segment lost 1 base, leaving 9 bases of the junction unmatched. The CDR3 has 17 amino acids. From germline, CDR1 is MDHEN and CDR2 SYDVKM. The CDR3: CASSLSPAGGPGETQYF. The CDR3, as DNA: TGTGCCAGCAGTTTATCTCCAGCGGGAGGGCCGGGAGAGACCCAGTACTTC.

This chain links TRBV28 with TRBJ2-7; the match to TRBD1 covers 8 bases. This CDR3 is built from 14 residues. Germline CDR1 reads MDHEN; CDR2 reads SYDVKM. J lost 4 bases, V lost 2 bases, and 4 bases had no gene match. The DNA of the CDR3 is TGTGCCAGCAGTTTAATAACAGGGGGTTACGAGCAGTACTTC. Translation gives CASSLITGGYEQYF. The full variable domain, in which reference TRBV28 and TRBJ2-7 provide the parts outside the CDR3, is DVKVTQSSRYLVKRTGEKVFLECVQDMDHENMFWYRQDPGLGLRLIYFSYDVKMKEKGDIPEGYSVSREKKERFSLILESASTNQTSMYLCASSLITGGYEQYFGPGTRLTVT.

The V gene is TRBV5-1, the J gene TRBJ2-5; 9 bases fit TRBD2. The DNA end favors TRBJ2-7, so the J call may be wrong. The germline V gene has CDR1 SGHRS and CDR2 YFSETQ. This CDR3 has 14 residues. This CDR3 is CASSTGLASGEQYF. CDR3 coding DNA: TGCGCCAGCAGCACGGGACTAGCATCGGGCGAGCAGTACTTC.

This clone appeared once. CDR3 sequence reads: CASLPLAGENEQYF. The CDR3 coding sequence is TGTGCCAGCCTTCCCCTAGCGGGAGAAAACGAGCAGTACTTC. This chain joins TRBV7-9 and TRBJ2-7; 10 bases align to TRBD2. The V segment lost 8 bases and the J segment 5 bases; nucleotides outside the gene matches: 9. Germline loops: CDR1 SEHNR, CDR2 FQNEAQ (reference sequence). The CDR3 contains 14 residues.

This chain uses TRBV29-1 with TRBJ2-7; D uncertain. CDR3 length equals 12 residues. Trimming took off 2 bases at V and 4 bases at J, with 9 bases between the two ends. The V gene's germline CDR1 is SQVTM and CDR2 ANQGSEA. CDR3 DNA sequence: TGCAGCGTTGAAAGAGACGGGTACGAGCAGTACTTC. This codes for CSVERDGYEQYF.

This clone was counted once. The V gene is TRBV6-4, the J gene TRBJ2-7; D is unresolved. Germline CDR1 is MRHNA and CDR2 is SNTAGT. V was clipped by 8 bases and J by 2 bases, with 7 bases between them. The CDR3 spans 11 residues. CDR3 residues: CASVQAYEQYF. CDR3 nucleotide sequence: TGTGCCAGCGTCCAGGCCTACGAGCAGTACTTC.

The CDR3 here is CASSLQGLDQPQHF. The CDR3 DNA sequence: TGTGCCAGCAGTCTACAGGGATTGGATCAGCCCCAGCATTTT. The genes are TRBV2 and TRBJ1-5; a possible D gene is TRBD1 (6 bases). The CDR3 runs to 14 residues. V was cut by 5 bases and J by 5 bases, with 13 bases left in between. Germline-derived CDR1 and CDR2 are SNHLY and FYNNEI.

This chain connects TRBV19 to TRBJ2-6, with D perhaps TRBD2 (5 bases). Germline assignment: CDR1 LNHDA and CDR2 SQIVND (reference sequence). Between the trimmed V and J ends, which lost 9 bases and 1 base, there was a span of 16 bases. This CDR3 is 16 amino acids long. Here the CDR3 reads CASSGYSGSGANVLTF. The CDR3 nucleotides read TGTGCCAGCAGCGGATATTCGGGGTCTGGGGCCAACGTCCTGACTTTC.

This clone was observed a few times. The J gene is TRBJ1-5, the V gene TRBV5-1; a possible D gene is TRBD1 (5 bases). V was shortened by 1 base and J by 4 bases, with 6 bases between the two germline ends. CDR1 and CDR2 (germline): SGHRS, YFSETQ. CDR3 length equals 13 residues. The CDR3, as DNA: TGCGCCAGCAGCTTGTCAGGGAATCAGCCCCAGCATTTT. Residues: CASSLSGNQPQHF.

About this clone: The same CDR3 also results from other DNA sequences found in this sample. The chain carries TRBV18 and TRBJ2-7; a possible D gene is TRBD1 (5 bases). The CDR3 sequence is 14 residues long. V was shortened by 0 bases and J by 0 bases, with 6 bases between the two germline ends. Germline V gene sequence: CDR1 KGHSH, CDR2 LQKENI. DNA for the CDR3: TGTGCCAGCTCACCACCGGGGCCCTCCTACGAGCAGTACTTC. Translated, it gives CASSPPGPSYEQYF. The complete variable domain, with remaining parts taken from reference TRBV18 and TRBJ2-7, reads NAGVMQNPRHLVRRRGQEARLRCSPMKGHSHVYWYRQLPEEGLKFMVYLQKENIIDESGMPKERFSAEFPKEGPSILRIQQVVRGDSAAYFCASSPPGPSYEQYFGPGTRLTVT.

The CDR3 region is CASSQGLAVSRVYNEQFF. CDR3 DNA sequence: TGCGCCAGCAGCCAAGGGCTAGCGGTTTCGAGGGTTTACAATGAGCAGTTCTTC. The chain links TRBV4-1 to TRBJ2-1; TRBD2 matches at 7 bases. V dropped 1 base and J dropped 4; count of bases not matched to a gene: 13. CDR1 and CDR2 from the germline V gene are MGHRA and YSYEKL. The CDR3 is 18 amino acids.

The J gene is TRBJ1-1, the V gene TRBV18; D not resolved. The V gene's germline CDR1 is KGHSH and CDR2 LQKENI. With 3 bases removed from V and 2 bases from J, the gap between germline ends came to 13 bases. This CDR3 region has 15 residues. Written as DNA, the CDR3 is TGTGCCAGCTCACCGGGAGGTAGACCAAACACTGAAGCTTTCTTT. Amino acids: CASSPGGRPNTEAFF.